This T cell receptor beta chain was observed in a study of blood T cell repertoires in COVID-19. The length of the CDR3 is 15 residues. Germline V gives CDR1 SGDLS, CDR2 YYNGEE. Unmatched junction bases numbered 7, after V lost 0 bases and J lost 8 bases. Authors' data handling: Estimates of nucleated cell counts were drawn from the amplification of reference gene primers. Data came from immunoSEQ multiplex PCR; TCRdb stores just in-frame clones and leaves some out. The V and J calls and clone size were taken over from that table, and D and trimming were inferred from the DNA. The sample yields about 68,000 clones, 86% seen once.

Material: peripheral blood. The rearrangement joins TRBV9 to TRBJ2-4; 8 positions match TRBD2. This TCR was recovered from a man aged 25 to 45 with acute or convalescent COVID-19. This CDR3 reads CASSVVGGLGDIQYF. Written as DNA, the CDR3 is TGTGCCAGCAGCGTAGTCGGGGGACTAGGGGACATTCAGTACTTC.